This is a list of T cell receptor beta chains from one sample in a study of T cell changes during pregnancy in multiple sclerosis. Produced via immunoSEQ multiplex PCR; TCRdb's table is partial and in-frame only. Of about 20,000 clones in the sample, nearly 90% were seen once. Sequencing was performed on CD8+ T cells from peripheral blood mononuclear cells, taken in the second trimester of pregnancy. Receptors originate from a female donor in good health, enrolled as a control in a pregnancy study. Both conserved end residues are part of each CDR3.

V gene,J gene,CDR3 protein
TRBV27,TRBJ1-1,CASSLSQGNLATEAFF
TRBV6-1,TRBJ2-3,CATGAKDTDTQYF
TRBV2,TRBJ1-2,CASSGRRTYGYTF
TRBV28,TRBJ1-5,CASSLWGREVNQPQHF
TRBV29-1,TRBJ1-1,CSVETTGGVKNTEAFF
TRBV5-6,TRBJ2-6,CASSLTGSGANVLTF
TRBV15,TRBJ1-4,CATSVGDSSSSEKLFF
TRBV6-5,TRBJ1-2,CASRDLGGYGYTF
TRBV7-7,TRBJ2-1,CASSSYGRFHEQFF
TRBV27,NA,CASSMTGGSYEQYF
TRBV2,TRBJ2-7,CASRGEGLYEQYF
TRBV21-1,TRBJ2-2,CASSLGTLHGELFF
TRBV19,TRBJ1-3,CASSIDKGRGCEFCGNTIYF
TRBV7-6,TRBJ2-7,CASSFDGSSYEQYF
TRBV7-9,TRBJ2-1,CASGFSEVTYNEQFF
TRBV29-1,TRBJ2-7,CSVAREYDEQYF
TRBV28,TRBJ2-3,CASSQSGTGAGTDTQYF
TRBV4-1,TRBJ2-5,CASSQDLNSYQETQYF
TRBV7-2,TRBJ2-1,CASSLLRGYEQFF
TRBV5-1,TRBJ1-1,CASSLTGVTEAFF
TRBV14,TRBJ2-1,CASSQGVRHRVNEQFF
TRBV28,TRBJ2-5,CASSLRAGTSGRGQETQYF
TRBV28,TRBJ2-7,CASSYLQGPYEQYF
TRBV28,TRBJ1-5,CASSRPGLQGFVDQPQHF
TRBV7-9,TRBJ1-1,CASMSGYRPDTEAFF
TRBV6-1,TRBJ1-1,CASNKGEGTEAFF
TRBV7-2,TRBJ2-7,CASSPSRGFEQYF
TRBV5-1,TRBJ2-1,CASSSSGTGSREQFF
TRBV7-3,TRBJ2-2,CASSRGLATGELFF
TRBV4-2,TRBJ2-7,CASSQERGNEQYF
TRBV9,TRBJ2-4,CASSVGGLDIQYF
TRBV13,TRBJ2-2,CASSPTNRVGTGELFF
TRBV19,TRBJ2-3,CASSMAGGGGWADTQYF
TRBV29-1,TRBJ2-5,CSVGVGQETQYF
TRBV5-6,TRBJ2-7,CASTSGGSWYEQYF
TRBV6-1,TRBJ1-5,CASSFHRGSQPQHF
TRBV6-4,TRBJ2-3,CASSDTDTSTDTQYF
TRBV28,TRBJ1-4,CASTIKFDRLNEKLFF
TRBV19,TRBJ2-5,CASMRREGRETQYF
TRBV7-8,TRBJ1-1,CASSFQGKLEAFF
TRBV19,TRBJ1-4,CASSSLTGYDNEKLFF
TRBV9,TRBJ2-2,CASSRGSGELFF
TRBV6-1,TRBJ2-2,CASTEQVLAGELFF
TRBV27,TRBJ2-7,CASSETSGAYEQYF
TRBV4-1,TRBJ2-7,CASSLSGGTSYEQYF
TRBV5-1,TRBJ2-7,CASSLSQGVAYEQYF
TRBV9,TRBJ2-3,CASSVEGGGAGTSTDTQYF
TRBV5-4,TRBJ2-1,CASSWGLLAGGPGEQFF
TRBV7-9,TRBJ1-1,CASSPPSRENTEAFF
TRBV6-5,TRBJ2-1,CASSLADYNEQFF
TRBV6-1,TRBJ1-2,CASKQQGFGYGYTF
TRBV9,TRBJ2-7,CASSAGDSRVYEQYF
TRBV19,TRBJ1-1,CASSRQGGREAFF
TRBV19,TRBJ1-2,CASSLWTVEGYTF
TRBV28,TRBJ1-5,CASGPGVWVGSNQPQHF
TRBV6-1,TRBJ2-3,CASSDQAGGPDTQYF
TRBV5-4,TRBJ2-5,CASSLGTGYQYF
TRBV7-6,TRBJ2-3,CASSPGLYVGDTQYF
TRBV29-1,TRBJ2-2,CSVALAGGTGELFF
TRBV27,TRBJ2-2,CASSLGGGPGISTGELFF